The 9 T cell receptor beta chains below were found in one sample sequenced in a study of T cells expressing NK-cell markers. TCRdb re-called the 5' RACE reads and gives one entry per CDR3 protein, without DNA. This table holds hundreds of thousands of distinct CDR3 sequences. Sequences were obtained from blood T cells: a sorted CD56 or NKG2C T cell subset, CD4+ or CD8+ T cells, or bulk PBMC T cells (not recorded which). These receptors originate from a woman between 18 and 70 years old in good health.

The CDR3 protein is CAISLTGESYQPQHF. The chain uses TRBV10-3 and TRBJ1-5; with no DNA, the TCRdb D assignment of TRBD1 cannot be verified. The length of the CDR3 is 15 residues. Germline V lookup: CDR1 ENHRY, CDR2 SYGVKD.

CDR3 protein: CASSLVGGGGTEAFF. The chain carries TRBV7-2 and TRBJ1-1; TCRdb selects TRBD1, and the lack of DNA leaves this call unchecked. This CDR3 comprises 15 residues. Germline lookup yields CDR1 SGHTA and CDR2 FQGNSA.

This chain connects TRBV7-9 to TRBJ2-5; the D gene TCRdb calls, TRBD2, cannot be checked with no DNA. This CDR3 region has 15 residues. Germline values: CDR1 SEHNR, CDR2 FQNEAQ (reference sequence). CDR3 amino acids: CASSFKRGGRETQYF.

The V gene is TRBV27, the J gene TRBJ1-2. There are 13 residues in the CDR3. Germline values: CDR1 MNHEY, CDR2 SMNVEV (reference sequence). CDR3 region: CASSPQGPYGYTF.

J is TRBJ1-6 and V is TRBV20-1; TCRdb proposes TRBD1, but this gene call is untestable without DNA. The V gene's germline CDR1 is DFQATT and CDR2 SNEGSKA (reference sequence). CDR3 length: 15 residues. The CDR3 reads CSVKQGGRGNSPLHF.

The chain joins TRBV7-9 to TRBJ2-5; there is no DNA to check the TCRdb D call of TRBD2. The CDR3 loop spans 15 amino acids. CDR1 SEHNR and CDR2 FQNEAQ come from the germline V gene (reference sequence). This CDR3 is CASSLTSGVQETQYF.

The genes are TRBV20-1 and TRBJ2-5; TCRdb selects TRBD2, and the lack of DNA leaves this call unchecked. Germline V CDR1 and CDR2: DFQATT, SNEGSKA (reference sequence). CDR3 length: 15 residues. The chain's CDR3 is CSAPSSGLHQETQYF.

The genes are TRBV7-8 and TRBJ2-7; the D call from TCRdb, TRBD1, cannot be confirmed without DNA. Germline V gene data show CDR1 as SGHVS and CDR2 as FQNEAQ. CDR3 length: 16 residues. The CDR3 sequence is CASSFNAGTGTYEQYF.

V is TRBV11-2 and J is TRBJ2-2. Germline values: CDR1 SGHAT, CDR2 FQNNGV. The CDR3 spans 14 residues. CDR3 region: CASSLVVGLGELFF.